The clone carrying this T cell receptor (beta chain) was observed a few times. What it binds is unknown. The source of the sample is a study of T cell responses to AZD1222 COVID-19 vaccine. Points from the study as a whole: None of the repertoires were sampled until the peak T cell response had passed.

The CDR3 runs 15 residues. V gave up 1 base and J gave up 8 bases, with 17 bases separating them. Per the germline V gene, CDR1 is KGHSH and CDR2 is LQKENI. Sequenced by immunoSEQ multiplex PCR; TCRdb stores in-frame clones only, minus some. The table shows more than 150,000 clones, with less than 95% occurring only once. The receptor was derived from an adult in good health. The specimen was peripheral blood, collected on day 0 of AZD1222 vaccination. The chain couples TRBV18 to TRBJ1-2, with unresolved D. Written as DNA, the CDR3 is TGTGCCAGCTCACCACAGGGAACCGAGTTACGGGGCTACACCTTC. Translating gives CASSPQGTELRGYTF.